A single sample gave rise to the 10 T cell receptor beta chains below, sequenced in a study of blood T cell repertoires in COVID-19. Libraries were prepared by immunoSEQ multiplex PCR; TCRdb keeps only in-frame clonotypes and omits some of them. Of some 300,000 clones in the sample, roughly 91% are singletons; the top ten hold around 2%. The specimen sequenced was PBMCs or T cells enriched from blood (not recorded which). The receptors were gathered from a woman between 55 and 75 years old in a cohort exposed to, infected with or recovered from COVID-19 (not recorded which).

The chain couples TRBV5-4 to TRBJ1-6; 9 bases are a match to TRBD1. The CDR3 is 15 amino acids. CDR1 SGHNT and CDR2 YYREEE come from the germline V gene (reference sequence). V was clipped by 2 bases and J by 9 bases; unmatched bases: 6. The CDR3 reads CASSFRDRESSPLHF. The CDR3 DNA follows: TGTGCCAGCAGCTTTCGGGACAGGGAGAGTTCACCCCTCCACTTT.

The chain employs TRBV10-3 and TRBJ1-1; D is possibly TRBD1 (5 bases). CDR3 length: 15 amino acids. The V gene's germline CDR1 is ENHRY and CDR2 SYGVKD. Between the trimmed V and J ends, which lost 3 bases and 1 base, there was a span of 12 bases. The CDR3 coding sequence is TGTGCCATCAGTGACCCCCACAGGACGAACACTGAAGCTTTCTTT. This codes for CAISDPHRTNTEAFF.

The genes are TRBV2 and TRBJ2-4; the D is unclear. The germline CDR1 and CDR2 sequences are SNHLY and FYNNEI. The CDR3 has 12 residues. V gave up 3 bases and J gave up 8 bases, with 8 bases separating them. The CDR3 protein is CASSDKIDIQYF. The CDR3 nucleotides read TGTGCCAGCAGTGATAAAATCGACATTCAGTACTTC.

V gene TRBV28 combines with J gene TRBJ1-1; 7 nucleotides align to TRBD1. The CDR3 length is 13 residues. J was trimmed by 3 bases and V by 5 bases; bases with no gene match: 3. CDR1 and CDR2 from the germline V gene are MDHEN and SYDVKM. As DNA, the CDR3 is TGTGCCAGCAGTCCAGGGGGTCACACTGAAGCTTTCTTT. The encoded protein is CASSPGGHTEAFF.

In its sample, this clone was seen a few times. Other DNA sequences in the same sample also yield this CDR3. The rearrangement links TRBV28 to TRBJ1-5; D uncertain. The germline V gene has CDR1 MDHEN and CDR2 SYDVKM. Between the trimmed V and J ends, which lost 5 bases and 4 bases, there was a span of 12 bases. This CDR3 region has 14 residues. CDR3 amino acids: CASSPRSGNQPQHF. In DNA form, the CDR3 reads TGTGCCAGCAGTCCGCGGTCGGGGAATCAGCCCCAGCATTTT.

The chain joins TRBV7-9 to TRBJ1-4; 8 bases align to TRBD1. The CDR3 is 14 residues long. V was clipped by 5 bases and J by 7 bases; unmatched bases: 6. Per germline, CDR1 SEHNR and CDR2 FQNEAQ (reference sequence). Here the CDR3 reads CASSRQGPVEKLFF. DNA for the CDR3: TGTGCCAGCAGCCGACAGGGGCCAGTTGAAAAACTGTTTTTT.

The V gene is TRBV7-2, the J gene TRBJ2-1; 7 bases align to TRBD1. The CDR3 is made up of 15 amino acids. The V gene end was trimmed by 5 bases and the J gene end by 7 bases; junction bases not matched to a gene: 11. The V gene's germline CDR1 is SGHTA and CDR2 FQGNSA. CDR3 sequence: CASSGSGIQGNEQFF. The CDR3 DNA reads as TGTGCCAGCAGCGGCTCAGGGATACAGGGGAATGAGCAGTTCTTC. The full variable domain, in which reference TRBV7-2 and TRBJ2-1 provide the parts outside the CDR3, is GAGVSQSPSNKVTEKGKDVELRCDPISGHTALYWYRQSLGQGLEFLIYFQGNSAPDKSGLPSDRFSAERTGGSVSTLTIQRTQQEDSAVYLCASSGSGIQGNEQFFGPGTRLTVL.

The CDR3 DNA reads as TGTGCCAGCAGCTCTAGCGGGAGGGCCTCCGGGGAGCTGTTTTTT. It translates to CASSSSGRASGELFF. This chain links TRBV11-2 with TRBJ2-2; 12 nucleotides line up with TRBD2. J lost 6 bases, V lost 4 bases, and 3 bases had no gene match. CDR1 is SGHAT and CDR2 is FQNNGV in the germline V gene. The CDR3 sequence is 15 residues long. The full variable domain, rest sourced from reference TRBV11-2 and TRBJ2-2, is EAGVAQSPRYKIIEKRQSVAFWCNPISGHATLYWYQQILGQGPKLLIQFQNNGVVDDSQLPKDRFSAERLKGVDSTLKIQPAKLEDSAVYLCASSSSGRASGELFFGEGSRLTVL.

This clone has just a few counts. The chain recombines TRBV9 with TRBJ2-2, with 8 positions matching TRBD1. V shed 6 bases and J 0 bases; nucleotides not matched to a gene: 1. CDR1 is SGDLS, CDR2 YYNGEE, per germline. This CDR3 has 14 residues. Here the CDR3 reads CASKQGANTGELFF. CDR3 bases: TGTGCCAGCAAACAGGGGGCGAACACCGGGGAGCTGTTTTTT.

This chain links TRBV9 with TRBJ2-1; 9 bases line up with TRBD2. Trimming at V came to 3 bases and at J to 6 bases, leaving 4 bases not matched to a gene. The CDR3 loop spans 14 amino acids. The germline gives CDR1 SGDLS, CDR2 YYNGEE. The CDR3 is CASSASGLANEQFF. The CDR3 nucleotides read TGTGCCAGCAGCGCGTCGGGACTAGCCAATGAGCAGTTCTTC.